These 23 T cell receptor beta chains share one sample of origin, sequenced in a study of shared clonotypes between healthy human individuals. Terminally differentiated effector memory CD45RA+ cells were excluded from the naive CD8 cells, which were CD45RO-negative and positively selected for CCR7. TCRdb keeps only in-frame clones here, not all; method: immunoSEQ multiplex PCR. The sample yields over 2,000,000 clones, 80% to 95% seen once. The specimen sequenced was naive CD8+ T cells from PBMCs. The receptors originated from a man younger than 35 in good health. Some clones in this sample may be carry-over from other donors' samples.

CDR3 DNA sequence: TGTGCCAGCAGTTCAACAGGGGACAGGGGGATGTACGAGCAGTACTTC. Its translation is CASSSTGDRGMYEQYF. This sequence joins TRBV28 and TRBJ2-7, with 11 bases fitting TRBD1. The germline V gene has CDR1 MDHEN and CDR2 SYDVKM. V lost 4 bases and J lost 4; bases outside the gene matches: 9. The CDR3 is made up of 16 amino acids.

Remarks on this clone: Different DNA sequences within this sample yield the same CDR3. The CDR3 is CASSLSRTGNTEAFF. CDR3 nucleotides: TGTGCCAGCAGTTTATCGCGCACAGGGAACACTGAAGCTTTCTTT. This chain joins TRBV27 and TRBJ1-1, with D perhaps matching TRBD1 (5 bases). Trimming shortened V by 0 bases and J by 1 base, and 9 bases separated the two germline ends. Germline V gives CDR1 MNHEY, CDR2 SMNVEV (reference sequence). The CDR3 is 15 amino acids.

CDR3 protein: CASSQVPGSEQYF. The CDR3 region has the DNA TGCGCCAGCAGCCAAGTCCCCGGGAGCGAGCAGTACTTC. The chain carries TRBV4-3 and TRBJ2-5, with D possibly matching TRBD2 (6 bases). The J call may be wrong; the DNA end is better matched by TRBJ2-7. The CDR3 runs to 13 residues. Germline V gene sequence: CDR1 LGHNA, CDR2 YSLEER.

The rearrangement uses TRBV30 and TRBJ1-6; 7 positions agree with TRBD1. The CDR3 loop spans 18 amino acids. Per the germline V gene, CDR1 is GTSNPN and CDR2 is SVGIG (reference sequence). J lost 8 bases, V lost 2 bases, and 18 bases had no gene match. CDR3 bases: TGTGCCTGGAGTCCACTTCAAGGACAGGCGGCTGTGGATTCACCCCTCCACTTT. It encodes CAWSPLQGQAAVDSPLHF.

The V gene is TRBV27, the J gene TRBJ2-2; D might be TRBD1 (5 bases). V was pared by 4 bases and J by 5 bases, with 11 bases between. CDR1 and CDR2 (germline): MNHEY, SMNVEV (reference sequence). The CDR3 extends over 14 amino acids. The DNA for the CDR3 is TGTGCCAGCAGTTCGAGGACACAGACCGGGGAGCTGTTTTTT. Translating gives CASSSRTQTGELFF.

This chain uses TRBV11-2 with TRBJ2-3, with D possibly being TRBD1 (5 bases). The CDR3 runs 15 residues. The germline V and J ends were trimmed by 7 bases and 5 bases, with 19 bases remaining between them. Germline V gives CDR1 SGHAT, CDR2 FQNNGV. The CDR3 nucleotides read TGTGCCAGCACCATCGTCTGGAGTAGGGGAGATACGCAGTATTTT. Encoded protein: CASTIVWSRGDTQYF.

This chain uses TRBV15 with TRBJ1-5; a possible D gene is TRBD1 (5 bases). This CDR3 is built from 13 residues. In germline, CDR1 is LNHNV, CDR2 YYDKDF (reference sequence). V was trimmed by 9 bases and J by 2 bases, leaving 11 bases between them. The CDR3: CATGAGGNQPQHF. CDR3 nucleotide sequence: TGTGCCACAGGGGCTGGGGGCAATCAGCCCCAGCATTTT.

The genes are TRBV28 and TRBJ1-2, with D perhaps TRBD1 (6 bases). From germline, CDR1 is MDHEN and CDR2 SYDVKM. The V end lost 3 bases, the J end lost 0 bases, and 17 bases lay between the germline ends. There are 17 residues in the CDR3. The CDR3 region has the DNA TGTGCCAGCAGTTTCAACCGTCTTGGGGGCTCTAACTATGGCTACACCTTC. It codes for CASSFNRLGGSNYGYTF.

This clone appeared a single time. This same CDR3 is encoded by further DNA sequences in the sample. This chain links TRBV29-1 with TRBJ1-2, with 7 positions matching TRBD1. CDR3 length: 12 residues. The V segment lost 5 bases and the J segment 2 bases; nucleotides outside the gene matches: 2. CDR1 and CDR2 from the germline V gene are SQVTM and ANQGSEA. This chain's CDR3 is CSVLQGNYGYTF. CDR3 nucleotide sequence: TGCAGCGTTCTACAGGGGAACTATGGCTACACCTTC.

This clone was seen once. The CDR3 spells CASSDPGLAVEQYF. In DNA, the CDR3 is TGTGCCAGCAGTGACCCGGGACTAGCAGTAGAGCAGTACTTC. The J gene is TRBJ2-7, the V gene TRBV28; TRBD2 matches at 9 bases. The V segment lost 5 bases and the J segment 7 bases; nucleotides outside the gene matches: 9. This CDR3 region has 14 residues. CDR1 and CDR2 from the germline V gene are MDHEN and SYDVKM.

Note on this clone: Within the sample, other DNA sequences also encode this same CDR3. This chain links TRBV27 with TRBJ1-4; D is unresolved. The germline V gene encodes CDR1 MNHEY and CDR2 SMNVEV (reference sequence). The CDR3 runs to 14 residues. The V and J ends lost 2 bases and 2 bases respectively, with 6 bases between them. This CDR3 reads CASSLGGTNEKLFF. CDR3 nucleotide sequence: TGTGCCAGCAGTTTAGGTGGTACTAATGAAAAACTGTTTTTT.

The chain recombines TRBV6-5 with TRBJ2-2, with D uncertain. With 4 bases removed from V and 0 bases from J, the gap between germline ends came to 6 bases. This CDR3 is 14 amino acids long. Per germline, CDR1 MNHEY and CDR2 SVGAGI. CDR3 nucleotide sequence: TGTGCCAGCAGTTTGATCTCGAACACCGGGGAGCTGTTTTTT. This sequence encodes CASSLISNTGELFF.

The CDR3 nucleotides read TGTGCCAGCAGTGAATCCTCCTTGGGGGAGCAGTTCTTC. This codes for CASSESSLGEQFF. V usage is TRBV25-1 and J usage is TRBJ2-1, with unresolved D. The CDR3 sequence is 13 residues long. V was cut by 1 base and J by 10 bases, with 11 bases left in between. CDR1 is MGHDK, CDR2 SYGVNS, per germline.

V gene TRBV4-1 combines with J gene TRBJ2-7; a possible D gene is TRBD1 (6 bases). CDR3 length equals 14 residues. Trimming stripped 3 bases from V and 2 bases from J, with 11 bases between. CDR1 is MGHRA and CDR2 is YSYEKL in the germline V gene. This chain's CDR3 is CASSQGAGTYEQYF. The CDR3 region has the DNA TGCGCCAGCAGCCAGGGGGCAGGGACCTACGAGCAGTACTTC.

DNA for the CDR3: TGTGCCAGCAGTTACGATTGGCAGGTGGTCCAAGAGACCCAGTACTTC. This translates into CASSYDWQVVQETQYF. This sequence joins TRBV6-5 and TRBJ2-5, with D unclear. Germline CDR1 and CDR2: MNHEY and SVGAGI. V dropped 2 bases and J dropped 1 base, with 14 bases sitting between them. This CDR3 has 16 amino acids.

The rearrangement links TRBV27 to TRBJ2-1; D may be TRBD1 (5 bases). From germline, CDR1 is MNHEY and CDR2 SMNVEV (reference sequence). V lost 10 bases to trimming and J lost 0 bases, with 16 bases between them. There are 15 residues in the CDR3. For the CDR3, the DNA is TGTGCCACCTCCGTAGGGGCCGGCTCCTACAATGAGCAGTTCTTC. Its translation: CATSVGAGSYNEQFF.

The V gene is TRBV28, the J gene TRBJ1-2, with D possibly being TRBD1 (6 bases). CDR3 length equals 13 residues. With 7 bases removed from V and 6 bases from J, the gap between germline ends came to 15 bases. Germline CDR1 reads MDHEN; CDR2 reads SYDVKM. In nucleotides, the CDR3 is TGTGCCAGCATCCCCTCAGGGGAAAATGGCTACACCTTC. Translation gives CASIPSGENGYTF.

The V and J genes are TRBV6-6 and TRBJ2-7, with 9 bases aligning to TRBD1. Trimming took 6 bases from V and 2 from J; bases not matched to a gene: 8. Looked up from germline, CDR1 is MNHNY and CDR2 is SVGAGI (reference sequence). The CDR3 totals 15 residues. CDR3: CASSPDRGSTYEQYF. The CDR3 DNA reads TGTGCCAGCAGCCCGGACAGGGGTAGTACCTACGAGCAGTACTTC.

The genes are TRBV9 and TRBJ2-5, with 8 bases fitting TRBD2. The junction had 12 bases not matched to a gene; V was cut back by 4 bases and J by 4 bases. CDR3 size: 16 residues. The V gene's germline CDR1 is SGDLS and CDR2 YYNGEE. In nucleotides, the CDR3 is TGTGCCAGCAGCCCCGGGGTAGCGGGATTAGGAGAGACCCAGTACTTC. Protein sequence: CASSPGVAGLGETQYF.

Written as DNA, the CDR3 is TGCGCCAGCAGCGGAGGGACAGGTCCCACAGATACGCAGTATTTT. This translates into CASSGGTGPTDTQYF. The chain joins TRBV4-3 to TRBJ2-3; 8 nucleotides align to TRBD1. Germline trimming cut 5 bases from V and 2 bases from J; bases unmatched to any gene: 6. The CDR3 covers 15 residues. Germline V gene sequence: CDR1 LGHNA, CDR2 YSLEER.

The chain links TRBV2 to TRBJ2-7, with D perhaps being TRBD1 or TRBD2 (6 bases each). Germline CDR1 is SNHLY and CDR2 is FYNNEI. Trimming shortened V by 2 bases and J by 2 bases, and 13 bases separated the two germline ends. The CDR3 has 15 amino acids. CDR3 amino acids: CASSELGGTTYEQYF. The CDR3 nucleotides are TGTGCCAGCAGTGAATTAGGCGGGACAACCTACGAGCAGTACTTC.

Remarks on this clone: Other DNA sequences from this sample encode an identical CDR3 as well. CDR3 sequence reads: CASSVSGRFDEQYF. The CDR3 region has the DNA TGTGCCAGCAGCGTTAGCGGGAGGTTCGACGAGCAGTACTTC. The chain uses TRBV9 and TRBJ2-7, with 10 nucleotides matching TRBD2. The CDR3 sequence is 14 residues long. The germline CDR1 and CDR2 sequences are SGDLS and YYNGEE. Trimming removed 2 bases from V and 5 bases from J; junction bases left unmatched: 4.

The chain combines TRBV27 with TRBJ2-7; D is uncertain. CDR1 and CDR2 (germline): MNHEY, SMNVEV (reference sequence). V was pared by 0 bases and J by 3 bases, with 12 bases between. The CDR3 sequence is 15 residues long. The CDR3: CASSLSWERYYEQYF. The DNA for the CDR3 is TGTGCCAGCAGTTTATCCTGGGAACGGTACTACGAGCAGTACTTC.